This TCR beta chain emerged from a study of CD8 T cells in Susac syndrome. V lost 3 bases and J lost 7, with 19 bases in between. Germline assignment: CDR1 MNHEY and CDR2 SVGAGI. CDR3 size: 16 residues. RNA in amounts of roughly 0.45 to 1 ug was reverse transcribed with random hexamers. TCRdb processed the immunoSEQ multiplex PCR reads anew with MiXCR; each CDR3 protein has one entry. The table records some 130,000 distinct CDR3 sequences, approximately 94% of them present only once. Study outcomes and limitations: The relatively small number of individuals in the TCR sequencing and HLA analysis was acknowledged by the study.

A note on this clonotype: What it binds is not known.

This clonotype originated in a human donor with multiple sclerosis. The sequencing input was CD4+ T cells from PBMCs. The rearrangement joins TRBV6-5 to TRBJ2-1, with TRBD2 as a possible D gene (5 bases). The CDR3 DNA sequence: TGTGCCAGCAGTTATCTAATCCATGAGGGAATAAATGAGCAGTTCTTC. Its protein product is CASSYLIHEGINEQFF.